This section outlines one T cell receptor beta chain sequence together with its context. Antigen unknown. Germline lookup yields CDR1 SGHTA and CDR2 FQGNSA. The CDR3 contains 15 residues. Trimming removed 1 base at V and 0 bases at J, with 7 bases between. The data originate from a study of cytomegalovirus exposure and HLA in healthy donors. Study-level information: An analysis done earlier identified roughly 120 million unique TCR beta sequences from about 179 million T cells. General study results and limits: Reports showed the classifier diagnosing cytomegalovirus status with high specificity and sensitivity.

PCR amplification relied on 60 Vbeta primers (plus 13 Jbeta primers). TCRdb's table, derived via immunoSEQ multiplex PCR, lists solely in-frame clones and lacks some. In the table there are about 180,000 clones, just under 80% of which are singletons. The receptor was derived from a woman aged 45 to 65 in good health and CMV-seropositive. This rearrangement joins TRBV7-2 to TRBJ1-3; D not certain. The sequencing sample was made of PBMCs. CDR3 in amino acids: CASSLVPFSGNTIYF. CDR3 in DNA: TGTGCCAGCAGCTTAGTCCCCTTCTCTGGAAACACCATATATTTT.